Below are 9 T cell receptor beta chains sequenced from a single sample in a study of T cells expressing NK-cell markers. TCRdb reprocessed the 5' RACE reads and keeps a single row for each CDR3 protein, giving no DNA. The table lists some 460,000 distinct CDR3 sequences. The sequencing sample was made of blood T cells: a sorted CD56 or NKG2C T cell subset, CD4+ or CD8+ T cells, or bulk PBMC T cells (not recorded which). The receptors stem from a woman aged 50 to 60 in good health.

The J gene is TRBJ2-7, the V gene TRBV7-6; the D call from TCRdb, TRBD2, cannot be confirmed without DNA. This CDR3 is built from 15 residues. Germline CDR1 reads SGHVS; CDR2 reads FNYEAQ. This CDR3 reads CASSLASGSNYEQYF.

V is TRBV30 and J is TRBJ2-7; TCRdb's D call of TRBD1 is untestable without DNA. This CDR3 has 15 residues. The germline V gene encodes CDR1 GTSNPN and CDR2 SVGIG (reference sequence). CDR3 in amino acids: CAWSGEGSSPYEQYF.

The V call is TRBV12-3 or TRBV12-4, the J call TRBJ2-1; the D gene TCRdb calls, TRBD2, cannot be checked with no DNA. The CDR3 runs to 15 residues. Here the CDR3 reads CASRTLSGRGGEQFF.

The chain links TRBV5-1 to TRBJ2-1; as DNA is missing, the TRBD1 call by TCRdb cannot be tested. The CDR3 covers 16 residues. Germline CDR1 SGHRS, CDR2 YFSETQ. The CDR3 sequence is CASSTDQGPKYNEQFF.

The rearrangement joins TRBV12-3 or TRBV12-4 to TRBJ1-2. The CDR3 has 17 residues. The CDR3: CASSSQNPGTAYYGYTF.

The CDR3 loop reads CATSPGTGGTDTQYF. The chain employs TRBV24-1 and TRBJ2-3; TCRdb picks TRBD1, but there is no DNA to check that call. CDR3 length: 15 amino acids. Germline V lookup: CDR1 KGHDR, CDR2 SFDVKD.

The rearrangement uses TRBV20-1 and TRBJ2-7. The germline V gene encodes CDR1 DFQATT and CDR2 SNEGSKA (reference sequence). This CDR3 spans 13 amino acids. CDR3 loop: CSARWRSAAEQYF.

The rearrangement joins TRBV7-3 to TRBJ2-3. Per germline, CDR1 SGHTA and CDR2 FQGTGA. This CDR3 spans 17 amino acids. Here the CDR3 reads CASSLGWEQTSTDTQYF.

This chain connects TRBV24-1 to TRBJ2-1; TCRdb returns TRBD2, unconfirmable since there is no DNA. The germline CDR1 and CDR2 sequences are KGHDR and SFDVKD. This CDR3 is 16 amino acids long. The CDR3 spells CATSDLRARGPNEQFF.